This T cell receptor beta chain emerged from a study of shared clonotypes between healthy human individuals. The CDR3 length is 14 residues. The germline V gene encodes CDR1 MNHNS and CDR2 SASEGT. V was shortened by 3 bases and J by 8 bases, with 14 bases between the two germline ends. Assay used: immunoSEQ multiplex PCR; TCRdb lists only in-frame clones, some missing. This table has about 1 million clones, about 75% appearing once. The sequence was collected from a young man in good health. Material: memory CD4+ T cells sorted from blood. Subset noted: CD45RA-negative fraction. V and J are TRBV6-1 and TRBJ2-1, with D maybe TRBD2 (7 bases). The CDR3 here is CASSERGLIDEQFF. In DNA, the CDR3 is TGTGCCAGCAGTGAGCGGGGGCTTATCGATGAGCAGTTCTTC.